Here is one TCR beta chain with its context. Its antigen is still unknown. This sample is part of a study of T cells in Graves' hyperthyroidism and ophthalmopathy. Study-level points and caveats: Median prediction lead before ophthalmopathy onset was around seven months with the model. Most clonotypes expanded in the thyroid (above 0.001) were also present in blood.

The TCR beta CDR3 regions underwent amplification using RNA transcripts as the source. The TCR CDR3 was amplified in a first-round RT-PCR using the HTBI primer set. TCRdb re-called the multiplex PCR reads through MiXCR, storing one row per CDR3 protein. The sample has some 760,000 distinct CDR3 sequences; 11% to 15% are singletons. The CDR3 contains 13 residues. Deletions cut 5 bases from V and 8 bases from J, with 16 bases between. Germline V gives CDR1 MNHNS, CDR2 SASEGT. Sequencing was carried out using blood. The TCR was taken from a woman younger than 35 with Graves' hyperthyroidism. This chain connects TRBV6-1 to TRBJ2-7; a weak D match, TRBD1 (6 bases). The CDR3 bases are TGTGCCAGCAGTCTCGGGACAATCAGCCAGCAGTACTTC. Protein product: CASSLGTISQQYF.